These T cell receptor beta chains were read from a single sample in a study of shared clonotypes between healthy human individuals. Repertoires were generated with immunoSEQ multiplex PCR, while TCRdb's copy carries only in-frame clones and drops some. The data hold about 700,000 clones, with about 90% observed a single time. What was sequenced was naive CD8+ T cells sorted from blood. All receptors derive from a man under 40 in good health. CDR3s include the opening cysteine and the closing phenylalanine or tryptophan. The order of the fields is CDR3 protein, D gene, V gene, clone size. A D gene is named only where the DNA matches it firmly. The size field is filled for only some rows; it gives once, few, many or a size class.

CASSQSAFGGRSTQQETQYF | . | TRBV16 | .
CASRSMGQSQETQYF | . | TRBV27 | .
CASALLVSTDTQYF | . | TRBV6-6 | .
CASSPGTSGTHEQYF | TRBD2 | TRBV9 | .
CASSSQGAGTEAFF | TRBD1 | TRBV13 | .
CASSGGGLAAFF | TRBD2 | TRBV10-1 | .
CASSYQGYGETQYF | . | TRBV6-6 | .
CSVEKGTNNEQFF | . | TRBV29-1 | .
CSVAPGGYEQYF | . | TRBV29-1 | .
CASSETSSGELFF | . | TRBV10-1 | few
CASRTGIFGYTF | TRBD1 | TRBV27 | .
CATSRPRDGYEQYF | . | TRBV15 | .
CASSLTLYEQYF | . | TRBV28 | many
CASSQVSGEQYF | . | TRBV14 | .
CASSPRGNTQYF | . | TRBV27 | .
CASSSPGTSENEQFF | TRBD2 | TRBV28 | .
CASSKRGYEQYF | . | TRBV21-1 | .
CASSKDRGVTGANVLTF | TRBD1 | TRBV18 | .
CAIQRGDSSYEQYF | TRBD1 | TRBV10-3 | .
CASSFSSGETQYF | . | TRBV5-6 | .
CASSTIRRPYDEQFF | . | TRBV14 | few
CASSEAGVGELFF | TRBD2 | TRBV10-2 | few
CSVEEAMDNSYNEQFF | . | TRBV29-1 | .
CASSIWTSGRGSYEQYF | TRBD2 | TRBV19 | .
CASSVVGRNEQFF | . | TRBV9 | .
CATSRAGVWTDTQYF | TRBD2 | TRBV15 | .
CASSLSGGTEAFF | . | TRBV7-9 | .
CASSLGTSGRRQETQYF | TRBD2 | TRBV7-9 | .
CASIEREKGGELFF | TRBD2 | TRBV19 | .
CASSAGPDQPQHF | . | TRBV6-5 | few
CASRPGTGSQPQHF | TRBD1 | TRBV5-1 | once
CASEAGKENTGELFF | . | TRBV28 | .
CASSRGDSNQPQHF | . | TRBV5-1 | .
CASSHRGGNEQYF | . | TRBV27 | .
CSVEDGTGAYEQYF | TRBD1 | TRBV29-1 | .
CASSDPTHYNEQFF | . | TRBV25-1 | once
CASSLGAQGLSYEQYF | . | TRBV11-2 | .
CASSESSMGYNEQFF | . | TRBV10-2 | .
CASSPHRGQNYNEQFF | TRBD1 | TRBV7-9 | .